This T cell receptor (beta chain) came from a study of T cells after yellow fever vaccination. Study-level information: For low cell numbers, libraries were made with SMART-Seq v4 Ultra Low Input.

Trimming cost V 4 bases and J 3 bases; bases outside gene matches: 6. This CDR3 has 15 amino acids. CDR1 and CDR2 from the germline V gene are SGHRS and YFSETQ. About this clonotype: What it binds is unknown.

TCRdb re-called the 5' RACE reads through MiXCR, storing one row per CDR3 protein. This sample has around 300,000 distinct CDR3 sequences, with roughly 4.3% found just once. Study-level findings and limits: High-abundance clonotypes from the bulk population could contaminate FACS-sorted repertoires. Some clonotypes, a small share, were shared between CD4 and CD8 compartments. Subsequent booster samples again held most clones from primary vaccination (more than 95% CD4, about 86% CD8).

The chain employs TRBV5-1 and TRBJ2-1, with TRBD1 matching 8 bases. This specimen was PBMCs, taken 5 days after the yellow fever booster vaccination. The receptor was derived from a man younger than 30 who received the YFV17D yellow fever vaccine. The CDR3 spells CASSRGQGVYNEQFF. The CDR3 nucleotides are TGCGCCAGCAGCAGAGGACAGGGTGTCTACAATGAGCAGTTCTTC.